This TCR beta chain was profiled in a study of human T cells and chemical hapten exposure (dated by TCRdb to the early 2020s). Regarding the research as a whole: For sensitization, 2% DPC in acetone was applied to an approximately 2 cm by approximately 2 cm area of upper inner arm skin. Throughout the roughly 25-week study period, patients were also given weekly therapeutic DPC doses on the scalp. Patch testing was performed on the upper back with Finn chambers containing 0.01% DPC, and the patch tests were scored after 6 days according to International Contact Dermatitis Research Group standards. Most of the patients in the cohort were female, and the cohort covered alopecia areata with under or over 50% scalp involvement, alopecia totalis and alopecia universalis. Libraries were combined into a pool for sequencing, and differences in TCR yield between samples came mainly from small differences in library volumes within the pool. The study tracked peripheral blood TCR repertoire changes in vivo during primary and secondary sensitization to the hapten diphenylcyclopropenone (DPC) in alopecia patients. Blood was sampled from patients pre-sensitization (week 0) and at 2, 6 and about 24 weeks after DPC sensitization. Twenty-nine alopecia patients gave blood for TCR sequencing at one to four time points (pre-sensitization, 2, 6 and 24 weeks). Overall study results and their limits: No change with DPC sensitization was found in the number of TCRs above 1 in 1000 frequency, and no evidence of global repertoire structure alterations was found. Repeated subsampling changed both the strength of the expansion versus patch-test correlation and the threshold at which that correlation became significant. Patch test score correlated positively with the number of PT1 expanded TCRs, reaching significance at thresholds 8, 16 and 32 but not at 4. Significantly more large CDR3 similarity clusters were formed by expanded TCRs than by pre-sensitization or healthy control sets, consistent with antigen-driven responses. Because every patient had alopecia, a presumed autoimmune disease, the patients' immune response might differ from that of healthy individuals.

The method was RACE. The instrument was a NextSeq 500. Library preparation attached unique molecular identifiers to individual cDNA molecules for quantitative, reproducible TCR counting. Both TCR alpha and TCR beta chains were sequenced from each blood RNA sample. Under the source paper's analysis protocol: Samples had a median of approximately 96,000 TCRs, with a range from roughly 23,224 to 700,000. V, J and CDR3 annotation of the TCR reads was carried out using the Decombinator software suite. For PS versus PT1 abundance plots, all samples were subsampled to the same number of TCRs (28,000). Expanded TCRs were defined as absent before sensitization and observed at least eight times at the 2-week time point. TCRdb redid the processing of the public reads, applying fastp at Q25 and MiXCR, and retained in-frame beta chains. Merged by CDR3 protein, the rows form single entries marked with the most common genes and DNA. The V and J calls follow TCRdb's processing rather than the paper's. In this sample the table shows around 120,000 distinct CDR3 sequences, 9.5% to 12% of which occur a single time. Roughly 3.2% of the sample is taken by the ten largest.

The time point label, read with the paper, signifies: patch test 1, 2 weeks after DPC sensitization. Read against the paper, the sample's treatment or condition label means: therapeutic diphenylcyclopropenone sensitization with weekly scalp DPC. At each patch-test visit, blood was drawn before the patch test was applied. Eligible patients were aged 18 to 70, diagnosed with alopecia, deemed suitable for DPC therapy, and excluded if pregnant. Unfractionated whole blood was collected in Tempus Blood RNA tubes, and total RNA was extracted from that blood. This clonotype came up a few times. This clone's antigen is unknown. Base qualities were left out, and no much larger clone turns up one base away. The clonotype comes from a woman between 40 and 55 years old with alopecia areata. Some clones in this sample may be carry-over from other donors' samples. The sequencing here drew on whole blood, taken in connection with sensitization to the hapten diphenylcyclopropenone (DPC).

The DNA sequence is as follows: TGTGCCACCAGCAGAGAAGTGTCTAGAAACACTGAAGCTTTCTTT. Its translation reads: CATSREVSRNTEAFF. This receptor chain uses TRBV15 and TRBJ1-1; no confident D gene assignment can be made. The V and J ends are trimmed by 0 bases and 2 bases, leaving 10 bases between them. The CDR3 covers 15 residues, taking in both the cysteine and the phenylalanine. The sequence is cut down to CDR3 DNA, 45 bases in frame from base 1. According to the germline V gene (reference sequence), CDR1 reads LNHNV and CDR2 reads YYDKDF.